This T cell receptor (beta chain) is drawn from a study of T-cell memory formation after mild COVID-19. Study information: Clusters were largely donor specific.

TCRdb reanalysed the 5' RACE reads using MiXCR and keeps one entry per CDR3 protein. The sample includes about 560,000 distinct CDR3 sequences, roughly 17% of them seen just once. General study findings and limits: Clones which contracted sat mainly in CM and EM if CD4+, and in EMRA if CD8+.

With V trimmed by 1 base and J by 5 bases, 5 bases remained unmatched. The germline CDR1 and CDR2 sequences are LGHNA and YSLEER. The CDR3 sequence is 15 residues long. This clonotype occurred a few times. Its matching antigen is unknown. This chain uses TRBV4-3 with TRBJ1-5, with 7 bases matching TRBD1. The clonotype originates from an adult woman who had mild COVID-19 (a few samples of this study predate the infection). Cell type and time point are not known. The sequenced sample was PBMCs or a T cell subset sorted from them (not recorded which). CDR3 DNA: TGCGCCAGCAGCCAAGGACGACAGGGAGATCAGCCCCAGCATTTT. The encoded protein is CASSQGRQGDQPQHF.